The rows below give T cell receptor beta chains drawn from one sample of a study of molecular identifiers for immune sequencing clone quantification. From the PCR reads, TCRdb called clonotypes with MiXCR, one entry per CDR3 protein. The sample lists about 630,000 distinct CDR3 sequences, less than 30% seen once, with 0.6% to 0.9% in the top ten. Material: naive CD8+ T cells from blood, with Jurkat cell RNA spiked in. The receptors were gathered from a human donor in good health. Some libraries in this study had Jurkat cell RNA spiked in. Each CDR3 is given with its conserved first and last residue. Each record gives: J gene, clone size, D gene, V gene, CDR3 DNA, CDR3 protein. The D gene is left open where the match is weak. Clone size appears in some rows only: once, few, many, or a class for an expanded clone.

TRBJ2-7 | . | TRBD2 | TRBV7-9 | TGTGCCAGCAGCCAGGGGCCTAGCGGGAACTACGAGCAGTACTTC | CASSQGPSGNYEQYF
TRBJ1-5 | . | TRBD1 | TRBV12-3/TRBV12-4 | TGTGCCAGTCGACAGGGGGATCAGCCCCAGCATTTT | CASRQGDQPQHF
TRBJ2-3 | many | . | TRBV9 | TGTGCCAGCAGCGTAGCTTCTAGACCAGATACGCAGTATTTT | CASSVASRPDTQYF
TRBJ2-1 | . | . | TRBV5-6 | TGTGCCAGCAGCTCGGAGTCTGGGGGGGCAAGTGAGCAGTCCTTC | CASSSESGGASEQSF
TRBJ2-3 | many | TRBD2 | TRBV27 | TGTGCCAGCAGTATAGGAGCGGGGGCCAGCACAGATACGCAGTATTTT | CASSIGAGASTDTQYF
TRBJ2-7 | many | TRBD2 | TRBV11-2 | TGTGCCAGCAGCACGACTAGCCTTAGCTCCTACGAGCAGTACTTC | CASSTTSLSSYEQYF
TRBJ2-1 | once | . | TRBV27 | TGTGCCAGCGGGGCTATTGGGGGCAATGAGCAGTTCTTC | CASGAIGGNEQFF
TRBJ1-1 | . | . | TRBV12-5 | TGTGCTAGTGGTTTGGTAGGGGTTAGGACAGCAACGTTGAGCACTGAAGCTTTCTTT | CASGLVGVRTATLSTEAFF
TRBJ2-6 | . | . | TRBV30 | TGTGCCTGGAGAGGACTCGGCAGCTCTGGGGCCAACGTCCTGGCTTTC | CAWRGLGSSGANVLAF
TRBJ2-7 | many | . | TRBV6-6 | TGTGCCAGCAGTTACTCGCGGGACGGTAGCTACGAGCAGTACTTC | CASSYSRDGSYEQYF
TRBJ2-1 | . | . | TRBV7-9 | TGTGCCAGCAGCGACGGAACAGGGTTAAGGGGCAATGAGCAGTTCTTC | CASSDGTGLRGNEQFF
TRBJ1-2 | . | . | TRBV29-1 | TGCAGCGTGGACCCTAGACAGGCTATAATGGGCTACACCTTC | CSVDPRQAIMGYTF
TRBJ2-7 | . | . | TRBV4-1 | TGCGCCAGCAGCCAAGGAAGGGACCTGCCCCACGAGCAGTACTTC | CASSQGRDLPHEQYF
TRBJ1-4 | . | . | TRBV2 | TGTGCCAGCAGTGATGGGTTATCAACTAATGAAAAACTGTTTTTT | CASSDGLSTNEKLFF
TRBJ1-1 | few | TRBD1 | TRBV10-3 | TGTGCCATCAGTGAGTCGGGACAGGGGAGCACTGAAGCTTTCTTT | CAISESGQGSTEAFF
TRBJ2-1 | . | . | TRBV20-1 | TGCAGTGCTAGAGATTCGGGCATAGCTATCCGCGATGAGCAGTTCTTC | CSARDSGIAIRDEQFF
TRBJ1-2 | once | . | TRBV27 | TGTGCCAGCAGTCCACTAGGCGGTCTAGGTGACTATGGCTACACCTTC | CASSPLGGLGDYGYTF
TRBJ2-2 | few | TRBD1 | TRBV6-2/TRBV6-3 | TGTGCCAGCAGTTATTCTGAGACAGGGTCCACCGGGGAGCTGTTTTTT | CASSYSETGSTGELFF
TRBJ1-5 | many | . | TRBV6-5 | TGTGCCAGCAGTTACTCGGCAGGGTATCAGCCCCAGCATTTT | CASSYSAGYQPQHF
TRBJ2-4 | . | . | TRBV13 | TGCGCCAGCAGCTTAGGCCCCGGGACTCTCAACAATGCGCCGTTCTTC | CASSLGPGTLNNAPFF
TRBJ1-5 | many | TRBD1 | TRBV27 | TGTGCCAGCAGTCAACAGGGGAATAGCAATCAGCCCCAGCATTTT | CASSQQGNSNQPQHF
TRBJ2-5 | . | . | TRBV7-9 | TGTGCCAGCAGCCTAAGACCCGACTCGGAGACCCAGTACTTC | CASSLRPDSETQYF
TRBJ2-7 | . | . | TRBV20-1 | TGCAGTGCGGATCAGACAGTCTCCTACGAGCAGTACTTC | CSADQTVSYEQYF
TRBJ2-1 | . | . | TRBV27 | TGTGCCAGCAGTTTGCCAGGGCCCAATGAGCAGTTCTTC | CASSLPGPNEQFF
TRBJ2-7 | . | TRBD2 | TRBV11-2 | TGTGCCAGCACCATCCACCCCCGGGGGGGCTCCTACGAGCAGTACTTC | CASTIHPRGGSYEQYF
TRBJ1-2 | many | TRBD1 | TRBV7-9 | TGTGCCAGCAGCTCATCCACGGACAGGCCAGACTATGGCTACACCTTC | CASSSSTDRPDYGYTF
TRBJ1-1 | many | TRBD1 | TRBV28 | TGTGCCAGCAGTTACAGGGGGATGAACACTGAAGCTTTCTTT | CASSYRGMNTEAFF
TRBJ1-1 | few | . | TRBV13 | TGTGCCAGCAGCTTAGGGGGGGATAACACTGAAGCTTTCTTT | CASSLGGDNTEAFF
TRBJ2-3 | . | . | TRBV27 | TGTGCCAGCAGTCCCGAGGGGGGCCGCACAGATACGCAGTATTTT | CASSPEGGRTDTQYF
TRBJ1-6 | many | . | TRBV7-6 | TGTGCCAGCAGCTCCGACGGGACCCTCCACTTT | CASSSDGTLHF
TRBJ2-3 | many | TRBD2 | TRBV9 | TGTGCCAGCAGCGCCCGCGGGACTAGCGGGGGGTACAGCACAGATACGCAGTATTTT | CASSARGTSGGYSTDTQYF
TRBJ2-4 | many | . | TRBV12-3/TRBV12-4 | TGTGCCAGCAGTTTACTTGGGCCAACAGGTGCCAAAAACATTCAGTACTTC | CASSLLGPTGAKNIQYF
TRBJ2-3 | few | . | TRBV20-1 | TGCAGTGCTAGCGGCTTTATACGGGGAGATCTCTCTAGCACAGATACGCAGTATTTT | CSASGFIRGDLSSTDTQYF
TRBJ2-5 | . | TRBD2 | TRBV5-1 | TGCGCCAGCAGCGGGAGGACTAGCGGGCTCCTTTTCCAAGAGACCCAGTACTTC | CASSGRTSGLLFQETQYF
TRBJ2-3 | . | TRBD2 | TRBV4-2 | TGTGCCAGCAGCCAGGCCACCGGGACTAGCGGGGTTCTAGATACGCAGTATTTT | CASSQATGTSGVLDTQYF
TRBJ1-1 | . | . | TRBV4-3 | TGCGCCAGCAGCCAAGGCAGGTACAGTGCTTTCTTT | CASSQGRYSAFF
TRBJ2-1 | . | . | TRBV2 | TGTGCCAGCAGCACCCAGGGTTTAGTGTCCAATGAGCAGTTCTTC | CASSTQGLVSNEQFF
TRBJ2-2 | . | TRBD1 | TRBV12-3/TRBV12-4 | TGTGCCAGCATCATGGGACAGAGGGCTTGGGCCGGGGAGCTGTTTTTT | CASIMGQRAWAGELFF
TRBJ2-3 | few | TRBD2 | TRBV13 | TGTGCCAGCAGCTTGGGGGCTAGCGGGCACAGAGATACGCAGTATTTT | CASSLGASGHRDTQYF